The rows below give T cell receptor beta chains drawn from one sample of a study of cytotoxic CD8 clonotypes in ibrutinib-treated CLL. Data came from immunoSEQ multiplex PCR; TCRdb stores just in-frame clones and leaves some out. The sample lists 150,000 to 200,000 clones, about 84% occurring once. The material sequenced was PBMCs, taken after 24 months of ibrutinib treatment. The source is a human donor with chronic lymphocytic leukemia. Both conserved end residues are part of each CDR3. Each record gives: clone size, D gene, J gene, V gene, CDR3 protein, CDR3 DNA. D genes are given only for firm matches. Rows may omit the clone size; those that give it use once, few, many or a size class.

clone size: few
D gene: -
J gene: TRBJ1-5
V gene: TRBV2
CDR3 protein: CASMRDILFNQPQHF
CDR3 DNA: TGTGCCAGCATGAGGGACATACTATTCAATCAGCCCCAGCATTTT

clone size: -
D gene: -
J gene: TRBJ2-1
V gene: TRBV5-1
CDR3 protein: CASLGAGEQFF
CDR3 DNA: TGCGCCAGCCTGGGGGCGGGTGAGCAGTTCTTC

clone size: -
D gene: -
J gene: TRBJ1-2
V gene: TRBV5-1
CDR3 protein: CASSLEDSSGVYTF
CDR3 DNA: TGCGCCAGCAGCTTAGAGGACTCTTCTGGGGTCTACACCTTC

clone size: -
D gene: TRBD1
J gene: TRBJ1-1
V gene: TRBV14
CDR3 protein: CASSPPGQEDTEAFF
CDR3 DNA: TGTGCCAGCAGCCCTCCGGGACAGGAGGACACTGAAGCTTTCTTT

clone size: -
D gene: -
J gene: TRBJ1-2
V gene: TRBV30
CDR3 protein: CAWNGRRGPLNYGYTF
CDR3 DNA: TGTGCCTGGAACGGGCGGAGGGGCCCCCTTAACTATGGCTACACCTTC

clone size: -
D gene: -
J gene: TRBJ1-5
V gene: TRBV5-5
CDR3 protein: CASSLGSLGYSNQPQHF
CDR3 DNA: TGTGCCAGCAGCTTGGGAAGTTTAGGGTATAGCAATCAGCCCCAGCATTTT

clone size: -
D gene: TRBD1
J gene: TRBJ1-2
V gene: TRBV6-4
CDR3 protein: CASRGTGVGYGYTF
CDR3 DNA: TGTGCCAGCAGGGGGACAGGGGTAGGGTATGGCTACACCTTC

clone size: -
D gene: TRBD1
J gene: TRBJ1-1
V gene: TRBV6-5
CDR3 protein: CASRPPGQGRPEAFF
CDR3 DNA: TGTGCCAGCAGGCCCCCGGGACAGGGACGACCTGAAGCTTTCTTT

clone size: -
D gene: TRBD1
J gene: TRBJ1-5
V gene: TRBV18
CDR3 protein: CASSPPGTGSQPQHF
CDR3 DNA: TGTGCCAGCTCACCACCAGGGACAGGGTCTCAGCCCCAGCATTTT

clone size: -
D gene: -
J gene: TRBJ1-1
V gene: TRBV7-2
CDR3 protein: CASSLAGVMNTEAFF
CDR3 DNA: TGTGCCAGCAGCTTAGCAGGGGTCATGAACACTGAAGCTTTCTTT

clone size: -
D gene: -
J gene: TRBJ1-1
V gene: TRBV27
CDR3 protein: CASSWARQGMRTEAFF
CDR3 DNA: TGTGCCAGCAGTTGGGCCCGCCAGGGGATGCGCACTGAAGCTTTCTTT

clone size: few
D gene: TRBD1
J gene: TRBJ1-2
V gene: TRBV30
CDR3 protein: CASHAGQSNYGYTF
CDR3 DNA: TGTGCCTCACATGCGGGACAGTCTAACTATGGCTACACCTTC

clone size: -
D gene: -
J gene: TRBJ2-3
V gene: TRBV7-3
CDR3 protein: CASSLALDTQYF
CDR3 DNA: TGTGCCAGCAGCTTAGCTTTGGATACGCAGTATTTT

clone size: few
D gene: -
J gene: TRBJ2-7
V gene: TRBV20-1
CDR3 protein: CSAIYRDRQYF
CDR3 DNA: TGCAGTGCTATTTACCGGGACCGTCAGTACTTC

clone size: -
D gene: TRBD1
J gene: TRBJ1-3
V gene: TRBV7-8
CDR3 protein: CASSLAQRTGTTGNTIYF
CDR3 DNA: TGTGCCAGCAGCTTAGCGCAAAGGACAGGGACGACTGGAAACACCATATATTTT

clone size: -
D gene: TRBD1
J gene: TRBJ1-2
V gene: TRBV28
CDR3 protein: CASRPDRGNYGYTF
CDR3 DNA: TGTGCCAGCAGACCAGACAGGGGCAACTATGGCTACACCTTC

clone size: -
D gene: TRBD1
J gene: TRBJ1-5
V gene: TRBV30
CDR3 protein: CAWSLGQGGQPQHF
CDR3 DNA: TGTGCCTGGAGTTTGGGACAGGGAGGTCAGCCCCAGCATTTT

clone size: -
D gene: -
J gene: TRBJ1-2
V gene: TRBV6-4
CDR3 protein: CASSDTRAGAPNYGYTF
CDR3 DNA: TGTGCCAGCAGTGACACTAGAGCAGGGGCCCCCAACTATGGCTACACCTTC

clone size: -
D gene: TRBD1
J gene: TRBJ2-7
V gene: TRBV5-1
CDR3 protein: CASSWTGGIYEQYF
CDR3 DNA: TGCGCCAGCAGTTGGACAGGGGGCATATACGAGCAGTACTTC

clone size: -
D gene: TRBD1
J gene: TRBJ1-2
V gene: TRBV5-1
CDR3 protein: CASSLEQGAAYGYTF
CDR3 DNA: TGCGCCAGCAGCTTGGAACAGGGGGCGGCCTATGGCTACACCTTC

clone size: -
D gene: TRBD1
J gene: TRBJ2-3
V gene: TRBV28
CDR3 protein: CASSSSGQGLGDTQYF
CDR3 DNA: TGTGCCAGCAGTTCATCGGGACAGGGGCTAGGAGATACGCAGTATTTT

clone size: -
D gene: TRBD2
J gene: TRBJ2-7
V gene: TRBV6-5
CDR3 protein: CASWGGRGYEQYF
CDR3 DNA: TGTGCCAGCTGGGGCGGGAGAGGTTACGAGCAGTACTTC

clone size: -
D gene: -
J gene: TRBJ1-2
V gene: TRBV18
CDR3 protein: CASSANTGNYGYTF
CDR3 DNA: TGTGCCAGCTCAGCCAATACAGGAAACTATGGCTACACCTTC

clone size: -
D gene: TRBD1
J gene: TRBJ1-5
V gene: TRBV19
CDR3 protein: CASSTRGQGATAQPQHF
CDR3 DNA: TGTGCCAGTAGTACCAGGGGACAGGGTGCAACGGCTCAGCCCCAGCATTTT

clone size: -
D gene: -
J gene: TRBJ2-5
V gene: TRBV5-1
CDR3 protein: CASQAFGGYQETQYF
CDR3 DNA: TGCGCCAGCCAAGCGTTTGGCGGTTACCAAGAGACCCAGTACTTC

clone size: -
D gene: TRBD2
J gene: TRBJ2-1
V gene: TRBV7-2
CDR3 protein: CASSLLAGGHNEQFF
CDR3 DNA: TGTGCCAGCAGCTTATTGGCGGGGGGTCACAATGAGCAGTTCTTC

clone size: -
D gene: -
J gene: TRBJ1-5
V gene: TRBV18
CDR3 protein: CASSPQGLCEPQHF
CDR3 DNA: TGTGCCAGCTCACCTCAAGGGCTTTGCGAGCCCCAGCATTTT

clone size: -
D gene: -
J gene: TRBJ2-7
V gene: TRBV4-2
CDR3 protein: CASSQDAFPGQYF
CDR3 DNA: TGTGCCAGCAGCCAAGACGCGTTCCCAGGGCAGTACTTC

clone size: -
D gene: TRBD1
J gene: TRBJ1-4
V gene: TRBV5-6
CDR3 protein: CASSFGTGDEKLFF
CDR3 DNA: TGTGCCAGCAGCTTTGGAACAGGGGATGAAAAACTGTTTTTT

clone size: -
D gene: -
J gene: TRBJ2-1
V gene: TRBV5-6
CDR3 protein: CASSPLATPRGNEQFF
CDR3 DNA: TGTGCCAGCAGCCCTCTAGCGACTCCTAGGGGCAATGAGCAGTTCTTC

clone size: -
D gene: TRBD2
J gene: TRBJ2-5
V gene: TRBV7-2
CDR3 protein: CASSLGRGGLQETQYF
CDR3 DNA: TGTGCCAGCAGCTTAGGGCGGGGGGGCCTCCAAGAGACCCAGTACTTC

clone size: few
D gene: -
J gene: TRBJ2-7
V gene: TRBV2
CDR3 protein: CASRGGPREYF
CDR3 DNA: TGTGCCAGCAGGGGGGGGCCCCGGGAGTACTTC

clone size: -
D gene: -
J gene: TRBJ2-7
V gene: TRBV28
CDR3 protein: CASSIWASEQYF
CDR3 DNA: TGTGCCAGCTCCATATGGGCCTCCGAGCAGTACTTC

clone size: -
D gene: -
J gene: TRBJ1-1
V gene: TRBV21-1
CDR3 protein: CASSQTATGVNTEAFF
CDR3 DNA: TGTGCCAGCAGCCAGACAGCGACAGGAGTGAACACTGAAGCTTTCTTT